The 2 T cell receptor beta chains given below trace back to one sample, sequenced in a study of cytotoxic CD8 clonotypes in ibrutinib-treated CLL. Data came from immunoSEQ multiplex PCR; TCRdb stores just in-frame clones and leaves some out. The sample yields just over 200,000 clones, 65% to 80% seen once. This specimen consisted of PBMCs, obtained after 12 months of ibrutinib treatment. The receptors were sampled from a human donor with chronic lymphocytic leukemia.

This chain connects TRBV9 to TRBJ2-1; either TRBD1 or TRBD2 may fit D (5 bases each). Germline V gives CDR1 SGDLS, CDR2 YYNGEE. The V and J ends lost 3 bases and 7 bases respectively, with 17 bases between them. This CDR3 has 15 residues. CDR3 DNA: TGTGCCAGCAGCGCAGGGACGTCACGGCTGAATGAGCAGTTCTTC. Amino acids: CASSAGTSRLNEQFF.

The chain is built from TRBV18 and TRBJ1-2; D uncertain. V was cut by 2 bases and J by 6 bases, with 4 bases left in between. CDR1 and CDR2 (germline): KGHSH, LQKENI. This CDR3 region has 11 residues. The CDR3 loop reads CASSPGDGYTF. CDR3 nucleotides: TGTGCCAGCTCACCAGGGGATGGCTACACCTTC.